These 10 T cell receptor beta chains share one sample of origin, sequenced in a study of shared clonotypes between healthy human individuals. Here immunoSEQ multiplex PCR was the method, and the copy in TCRdb shows in-frame clones only, minus some. This table holds more than 2 million clones, roughly 96% found once. Sequencing used naive CD4+ T cells sorted from blood. The subset is: CD45RA+ positively selected. The source of these receptors is a man in his late teens or twenties in good health.

The V gene is TRBV7-9, the J gene TRBJ2-1; either TRBD1 or TRBD2 may supply D (6 bases each). CDR3 length: 17 amino acids. CDR1 and CDR2 (germline): SEHNR, FQNEAQ (reference sequence). V shed 6 bases and J shed 4 bases, with 22 bases lying between them. The CDR3 bases are TGTGCCAGCAGGGGGGGCCCAACGGATTCGAGATACAATGAGCAGTTCTTC. It is translated as CASRGGPTDSRYNEQFF.

V gene TRBV6-1 combines with J gene TRBJ1-4; 8 bases map to TRBD1. The CDR3 sequence is 13 residues long. J was trimmed by 11 bases and V by 8 bases; bases with no gene match: 10. Germline CDR1 MNHNS, CDR2 SASEGT. The CDR3 region is CASGSQGAEKLFF. CDR3 bases: TGTGCCAGCGGATCCCAGGGGGCGGAGAAACTGTTTTTT.

The V call is TRBV5-1, the J call TRBJ1-5, with 10 bases fitting TRBD1. The V and J ends lost 4 bases and 6 bases, in that order; junction bases with no gene match: 7. The CDR3 extends over 15 amino acids. CDR1 is SGHRS, CDR2 YFSETQ, per germline. Here the CDR3 DNA reads TGCGCCAGCAGCGCCGGGACAGGGGTAAGTCAGCCCCAGCATTTT. Translating it yields CASSAGTGVSQPQHF.

The chain uses TRBV7-3 and TRBJ2-3, with D maybe TRBD1 (6 bases). Germline values: CDR1 SGHTA, CDR2 FQGTGA. The CDR3 has 15 amino acids. V shed 3 bases and J shed 0 bases, with 10 bases lying between them. The CDR3 bases are TGTGCCAGCAGCTTGCAGGGGATGAGCACAGATACGCAGTATTTT. It specifies CASSLQGMSTDTQYF.

This clone turned up a few times. The CDR3 loop reads CASSLLRQGVRGEQYF. CDR3 DNA sequence: TGTGCCAGCAGCTTGCTACGACAGGGGGTACGCGGCGAGCAGTACTTC. This rearrangement joins TRBV11-2 to TRBJ2-7, with TRBD1 identical over 9 bases. The CDR3 extends over 16 amino acids. Germline assignment: CDR1 SGHAT and CDR2 FQNNGV. The V gene end was trimmed by 3 bases and the J gene end by 6 bases; junction bases not matched to a gene: 12.

The rearrangement joins TRBV2 to TRBJ1-6; D might be TRBD1 (6 bases). This CDR3 comprises 16 residues. Trimming removed 4 bases from V and 6 bases from J, with 16 bases in between. Germline V gene data show CDR1 as SNHLY and CDR2 as FYNNEI. In nucleotides, the CDR3 is TGTGCCAGCAGTGGTCCCGGGGGGCAGGTTAATTCACCCCTCCACTTT. This translates into CASSGPGGQVNSPLHF. The variable domain in full, with the rest retrieved from reference TRBV2 and TRBJ1-6, is EPEVTQTPSHQVTQMGQEVILRCVPISNHLYFYWYRQILGQKVEFLVSFYNNEISEKSEIFDDQFSVERPDGSNFTLKIRSTKLEDSAMYFCASSGPGGQVNSPLHFGNGTRLTVT.

The DNA of the CDR3 is TGTGCCAGCAGCTTAGGTGGGCCCCTTTTTTATGGCTACACCTTC. As protein: CASSLGGPLFYGYTF. The chain recombines TRBV7-2 with TRBJ1-2; D not certain. Trimming shortened V by 1 base and J by 5 bases, and 14 bases separated the two germline ends. The CDR3 length is 15 residues. The germline gives CDR1 SGHTA, CDR2 FQGNSA.

This clone appeared a single time. Additional DNA sequences in this sample encode the identical CDR3. The rearrangement joins TRBV18 to TRBJ2-2; the D gene is possibly TRBD1 (5 bases). The CDR3 spans 14 residues. Trimming removed 3 bases at V and 2 bases at J, with 7 bases between. Germline CDR1 and CDR2: KGHSH and LQKENI. CDR3 amino acids: CASSPGPNTGELFF. In DNA form, the CDR3 reads TGTGCCAGCTCACCGGGGCCAAACACCGGGGAGCTGTTTTTT.

The table lists this clone with a count of one. The chain carries TRBV2 and TRBJ1-1; possible D gene TRBD1, 5 bases. The CDR3 extends over 14 amino acids. The V end was cut by 7 bases, the J end by 1 base, with 13 bases between. Germline loops: CDR1 SNHLY, CDR2 FYNNEI. The chain's CDR3 is CASIRTSTNTEAFF. Written as DNA, the CDR3 is TGTGCCAGCATAAGGACAAGTACGAACACTGAAGCTTTCTTT.

The chain employs TRBV29-1 and TRBJ1-6; possible D gene TRBD1, 5 bases. From germline, CDR1 is SQVTM and CDR2 ANQGSEA. Trimming took 6 bases from V and 7 from J, leaving 13 bases between them. The CDR3 has 13 residues. CDR3 in DNA: TGCAGCGTCCGACAGAGCGAAAATTCACCCCTCCACTTT. It encodes CSVRQSENSPLHF.